The rows below give T cell receptor beta chains drawn from one sample of a study of patients and donors after allogeneic stem cell transplantation. TCRdb re-called the RT-PCR reads with MiXCR, one entry per CDR3 protein. The table shows 900,000 to 1,000,000 distinct CDR3 sequences, with more than 15% occurring only once. Material for sequencing was blood, either unsorted or a sorted T cell fraction (not recorded which). These receptor sequences come from a human donor who was either an allogeneic HSCT recipient or a stem cell or donor lymphocyte infusion donor (not recorded which). It is not recorded whose cells these are; they may come from a transplant donor. Each CDR3 is given with its conserved first and last residue. D genes are given only for firm matches. Clone sizes are given selectively: once, few, many, or a class where the clone is expanded.

cdr3_nt,cdr3_aa,d_call,clone_size,v_call,j_call
TGCGCCAGCAGCTTGGTAGGGGCCGGCCACAATGAGCAGTTCTTC,CASSLVGAGHNEQFF,NA,NA,TRBV5-1,TRBJ2-1
TGTGCCAGCAGCCAAGCGGGGACAGGGGGAACAAAGAGCACTGAAGCTTTCTTT,CASSQAGTGGTKSTEAFF,TRBD1,few,TRBV4-2,TRBJ1-1
TGCGCCAGCAGCCCCTCAGTCTCTGGGGCCAACGTCCTGACTTTC,CASSPSVSGANVLTF,NA,NA,TRBV5-1,TRBJ2-6
TGTGCCATCAGCTCCGACAGAGCGAGTCAGCCCCAGCATTTT,CAISSDRASQPQHF,NA,many,TRBV10-3,TRBJ1-5
TGTGCCAGTAGTATAGGCGGGACAGGGTCCTACGAGCAGTACTTC,CASSIGGTGSYEQYF,TRBD1,NA,TRBV19,TRBJ2-7
TGTGCCAGCAGTTACGAACTGGGGGAAGAGACCCAGTACTTC,CASSYELGEETQYF,NA,few,TRBV6-5,TRBJ2-5
TGCGCCAGCAGCCAAGTTGGACAGCGTCAGAGGCTGTTTTTT,CASSQVGQRQRLFF,NA,few,TRBV4-1,TRBJ2-2
TGTGCCAGCAGCCAAGAAACGGCGGGGGCCTCCTACGAGCAGTACTTC,CASSQETAGASYEQYF,NA,NA,TRBV4-2,TRBJ2-7
TGTGCCAGCAGCTTATGGGCAGGGAATACCTTAAGCTCCTATAATTCACCCCTCCACTTT,CASSLWAGNTLSSYNSPLHF,NA,few,TRBV11-1,TRBJ1-6
TGTGCCAGCAGCCCCACCGACAGGGGCTATGGCTACACCTTC,CASSPTDRGYGYTF,TRBD1,NA,TRBV7-8,TRBJ1-2
TGTGCCAGCAGCCCCGACAGGGACGCAGGTGGAGATACGCAGTATTTT,CASSPDRDAGGDTQYF,TRBD1,NA,TRBV7-2,TRBJ2-3
TGCGCCAGCAGCTCCCGACAGACGAACACCGGGGAGCTGTTTTTT,CASSSRQTNTGELFF,NA,few,TRBV5-1,TRBJ2-2
TGTGCCAGCAGCTCAACCATGGGCGGAAGGCCCCAGCATTTT,CASSSTMGGRPQHF,NA,NA,TRBV5-5,TRBJ1-5
TGTGCCAGCAGCCAAGGGGCCAGGGGGAGGGCCGATGAGCAGTTCTTC,CASSQGARGRADEQFF,NA,few,TRBV3-1,TRBJ2-1
TGCAGTGCTAGAACAGGGGGGTCTGGAAACACCATATATTTT,CSARTGGSGNTIYF,TRBD1,few,TRBV20-1,TRBJ1-3
TGTGCCAGCAGGGTTGCGGGCCATAACACCGGGGAGCTGTTTTTT,CASRVAGHNTGELFF,NA,NA,TRBV9,TRBJ2-2
TGTGCCAGCAGCTTAGTAAGGCAGGGGAAGAACGAGCAGTACTTC,CASSLVRQGKNEQYF,NA,NA,TRBV7-9,TRBJ2-7
TGTGCCAGCAGCGTCTCTAGCGCGGCCAATGAGCAGTTCTTC,CASSVSSAANEQFF,NA,NA,TRBV9,TRBJ2-1
TGTGCCAGCAGTTCATACCCGGGACAGGGGGCCCACGAGCAGTACTTC,CASSSYPGQGAHEQYF,TRBD1,NA,TRBV27,TRBJ2-7
TGTGCCAGCAGTTACCCAAGGGACAGGACCTACGAGCAGTACTTC,CASSYPRDRTYEQYF,TRBD1,NA,TRBV6-5,TRBJ2-7
TGTGCCAGCAGTCTCTCGGGTCTGCGGTATGGCTACACCTTC,CASSLSGLRYGYTF,NA,many,TRBV12-3/TRBV12-4,TRBJ1-2
TGTGCCAGCAGCACCGGACAATTCCCTTCGGCCAAAAACATTCAGTACTTC,CASSTGQFPSAKNIQYF,NA,NA,TRBV21-1,TRBJ2-4
TGTGCCAGCAGCTCCGGGGAATCAGGGGCAGATACGCAGTATTTT,CASSSGESGADTQYF,NA,few,TRBV11-2,TRBJ2-3
TGTGCCATCAGTGAAGAGGGAAAAGGAAGGCTAGGTTCACCCCTCCACTTT,CAISEEGKGRLGSPLHF,NA,NA,TRBV10-3,TRBJ1-6
TGCGCCAGCAGCTTGGACGGGGACGAAAACACCATATATTTT,CASSLDGDENTIYF,NA,NA,TRBV5-1,TRBJ1-3
TGTGCCAGCAGCTTCTGGGATGACACCGGGGAGCTGTTTTTT,CASSFWDDTGELFF,NA,NA,TRBV7-8,TRBJ2-2
TGTGCCAGCAGTTTATGGGGGCGCGGTGAAAAACTGTTTTTT,CASSLWGRGEKLFF,NA,many,TRBV12-3/TRBV12-4,TRBJ1-4
TGCGCCAGCAGCGTGGGGACCGACTACAATGAGCAGTTCTTC,CASSVGTDYNEQFF,NA,NA,TRBV5-1,TRBJ2-1
TGTGCCAGCACCCCGTGGGACACCTGGCCCCAGTACTTC,CASTPWDTWPQYF,NA,NA,TRBV12-3/TRBV12-4,TRBJ2-5
TGTGCCAGCAGTCTCTCCGGGACTAGCTTAAGCGATGAGCAGTTCTTC,CASSLSGTSLSDEQFF,TRBD2,few,TRBV12-3/TRBV12-4,TRBJ2-1
TGTGCCAGCAGCCCGCGAGGGGGGGGTGGAGCCAAAAACATTCAGTACTTC,CASSPRGGGGAKNIQYF,NA,few,TRBV9,TRBJ2-4
TGCAGCGTTTACCTAGCGGAACAAGAGACCCAGTACTTC,CSVYLAEQETQYF,TRBD2,many,TRBV29-1,TRBJ2-5
TGTGCCAGCAGCCACCCTAGGCAGGGAAGTTATCCGGATGAGCAGTTCTTC,CASSHPRQGSYPDEQFF,NA,NA,TRBV7-6,TRBJ2-1
TGTGCCAGCAGCTTGGACGGGAGGGAAGCAGATACGCAGTATTTT,CASSLDGREADTQYF,TRBD2,NA,TRBV5-6,TRBJ2-3
TGCGCCAGCAGCTTGGCCCGGGAGACAGATACGCAGTATTTT,CASSLARETDTQYF,NA,many,TRBV5-1,TRBJ2-3
TGTGCCAGCAGCGTCCAGGGTAGCCACGAGCAGTACTTC,CASSVQGSHEQYF,NA,NA,TRBV9,TRBJ2-7
TGTGCCAGCACCCAACTCCCTTTGGGCTATGGCTACACCTTC,CASTQLPLGYGYTF,NA,few,TRBV12-3/TRBV12-4,TRBJ1-2